This T cell receptor beta chain was sequenced in a study of blood T cell repertoires in COVID-19. Using immunoSEQ multiplex PCR, the repertoire was profiled, and TCRdb retains in-frame clones only, with some absent. Of fewer than 350,000 clones listed, around nine tenths are singletons. The TCR originated in a man in his 60s who had recovered from COVID-19. Sample: PBMCs or T cells enriched from blood (not recorded which).

The CDR3 DNA reads TGTGCCAGCAGCCACGACACCTCAACTAATGAAAAACTGTTTTTT. Translation gives CASSHDTSTNEKLFF. This chain links TRBV7-9 with TRBJ1-4, with D unresolved. Germline V lookup: CDR1 SEHNR, CDR2 FQNEAQ (reference sequence). V lost 5 bases to trimming and J lost 0 bases, with 10 bases between them. The CDR3 loop spans 15 amino acids.